Following are 5 T cell receptor beta chains from one sample sequenced in a study of PD-1 blockade in classical Hodgkin lymphoma. Profiling relied on immunoSEQ multiplex PCR, and the TCRdb table lists in-frame clones only, not all of them. The data show tens of thousands of clones, 86% seen once. This sample's time point: cycle 4 day 1 (C4D1), after less than 7 weeks of nivolumab. Patients all relapsed after autologous stem cell transplantation, and there was variation in brentuximab vedotin exposure. The material sequenced was peripheral blood mononuclear cells (PBMCs), taken before the fourth cycle of nivolumab. The source is a human donor with classical Hodgkin lymphoma.

V usage is TRBV5-6 and J usage is TRBJ1-2, with 7 nucleotides matching TRBD1. The CDR3 has 13 residues. Germline CDR1 and CDR2: SGHDT and YYEEEE. Trimming removed 0 bases from V and 7 bases from J; junction bases left unmatched: 3. The DNA of the CDR3 is TGTGCCAGCAGCTTGGCCCGGACAGGTGGCTACACCTTC. This sequence encodes CASSLARTGGYTF.

This chain joins TRBV7-9 and TRBJ2-2, with TRBD2 identical over 10 bases. Germline-derived CDR1 and CDR2 are SEHNR and FQNEAQ (reference sequence). The J segment lost 6 bases and the V segment lost 4 bases, leaving 5 bases of the junction unmatched. The CDR3 sequence is 15 residues long. CDR3 DNA: TGTGCCAGCAGCTCTAGCGGGAGAACCGCCGGGGAGCTGTTTTTT. It specifies CASSSSGRTAGELFF.

This rearrangement joins TRBV19 to TRBJ1-1, with 10 bases identical to TRBD1. This CDR3 has 12 amino acids. With V trimmed by 11 bases and J by 11 bases, 11 bases remained unmatched. CDR1 and CDR2 (germline): LNHDA, SQIVND (reference sequence). The CDR3 sequence: CAARQGANRAFF. CDR3 sequence (DNA): TGTGCCGCACGACAGGGGGCGAACAGGGCTTTCTTT.

This clone was picked up one time. The J gene is TRBJ2-2, the V gene TRBV15; 7 nucleotides match TRBD1. From germline, CDR1 is LNHNV and CDR2 YYDKDF (reference sequence). The CDR3 has 15 amino acids. The V and J ends lost 5 bases and 3 bases, in that order; junction bases with no gene match: 6. CDR3 coding DNA: TGTGCCACCAGCGCCCGGGACAGCTACACCGGGGAGCTGTTTTTT. Its translation: CATSARDSYTGELFF.

V gene TRBV6-1 combines with J gene TRBJ1-1; D gene uncertain. V lost 0 bases to trimming and J lost 11 bases, with 10 bases between them. Germline V CDR1 and CDR2: MNHNS, SASEGT. This CDR3 comprises 12 residues. CDR3 in DNA: TGTGCCAGCAGTGAAGCCCTAGATGTGGCTTTCTTT. Translating it yields CASSEALDVAFF.